Presented here are 3 T cell receptor beta chains from one specimen sequenced in a study of T cell repertoires in cytomegalovirus infection. One entry per CDR3 protein, called by TCRdb with MiXCR from the reads. The sample consists of roughly 230,000 distinct CDR3 sequences, over 15% of them appearing once. Input material: CD8+ T cells from PBMCs. The receptor set was obtained from a human donor in good health (CMV status not recorded). Some clones in this sample may be carry-over from other donors' samples.

This clonotype was observed a handful of times. The chain employs TRBV7-9 and TRBJ1-1; no definite D call. This CDR3 contains 11 residues. The germline CDR1 and CDR2 sequences are SEHNR and FQNEAQ (reference sequence). The V end lost 5 bases, the J end lost 13 bases, and 14 bases lay between the germline ends. The DNA of the CDR3 is TGTGCCAGCAGCCTTGGAACCGCCGATTTCTTT. Translated, it gives CASSLGTADFF.

The genes are TRBV7-9 and TRBJ1-1, with TRBD1 matching 8 bases. This CDR3 has 18 residues. The V gene's germline CDR1 is SEHNR and CDR2 FQNEAQ (reference sequence). J lost 4 bases, V lost 1 base, and 14 bases had no gene match. The CDR3 DNA follows: TGTGCCAGCAGCTTAGTTAAGCCGGGACAGGAGATTGGCACTGAAGCTTTCTTT. Translated: CASSLVKPGQEIGTEAFF.

This clonotype was seen a handful of times. The CDR3 reads CSFRTGGLNGYTF. CDR3 DNA sequence: TGCAGCTTTCGGACAGGGGGCCTCAATGGCTACACCTTC. The chain has TRBV29-1 and TRBJ1-2; 11 nucleotides match TRBD1. The CDR3 consists of 13 residues. Per germline, CDR1 SQVTM and CDR2 ANQGSEA. J gave up 6 bases and V 8 bases, and 8 bases lay outside the gene matches.